This T cell receptor (beta chain) appears in the sequencing data of a study of cytomegalovirus exposure and HLA in healthy donors. Method: immunoSEQ multiplex PCR; TCRdb's copy keeps in-frame clones and lacks some. The repertoire holds 120,000 to 150,000 clones, with roughly 89% as singletons. As to this clone: Antigen: not known.

CDR1 and CDR2 from the germline V gene are SNHLY and FYNNEI. Trimming left V 8 bases short and J 8 bases short, with 12 bases between. This CDR3 spans 12 amino acids. Study-wide results and limits: Reports indicated that the classifier achieved high specificity and sensitivity in diagnosing cytomegalovirus status. Overall, roughly 160 TCR beta chains were annotated as cytomegalovirus-associated.

The chain is built from TRBV2 and TRBJ1-4; D is perhaps TRBD1 (5 bases). Sequenced material: PBMCs. This TCR was recovered from a woman aged 18-30 years in good health and CMV-seropositive. DNA for the CDR3: TGTGCCAGCGGGACTTACGGGGAAAAACTGTTTTTT. Protein product: CASGTYGEKLFF.